This T cell receptor (beta chain) comes out of a study of PD-L1 blockade in urothelial cancer. The overall study: About 90% of the 29 patients were males with bladder-origin urothelial cancer. The analyses of blood took place 3 weeks (second dose) and 6 weeks after treatment start. Findings of the study overall: Patients with below-median pretreatment blood clonality survived longer.

Pretreatment and on-treatment samples were taken, numbering 1 to 8 per patient. As concerns this clone: Antigen: not known.

V gave up 2 bases and J gave up 4 bases; unmatched junction bases: 12. The CDR3 is 17 residues long. Germline loops: CDR1 MRHNA, CDR2 SNTAGT. Sequencing was performed with immunoSEQ multiplex PCR; in TCRdb, only in-frame clones are kept and a portion is missing. The sample shows over 45,000 clones, 87% of them seen only once. The V gene is TRBV6-4, the J gene TRBJ1-2; 8 bases align to TRBD1. Specimen: PBMCs, collected around atezolizumab (anti-PD-L1) treatment. The receptor was isolated from a man between 60 and 70 years old with urothelial cancer. The CDR3 here is CASSDTDRGGLSYGYTF. The CDR3 bases are TGTGCCAGCAGTGACACCGACAGGGGAGGTCTCAGCTATGGCTACACCTTC.